This T cell receptor beta chain stems from a study of shared T cell receptors in the human thymus. Produced via immunoSEQ multiplex PCR; TCRdb's table is partial and in-frame only. The sample includes approximately 760,000 clones, roughly 85% of them seen just once. The CDR3 length is 11 residues. V lost 6 bases to trimming and J lost 9 bases, with 9 bases between them. CDR1 and CDR2 (germline): WSHSY, SAAADI. The same sample was also studied in work on human thymus T cells. That work adds: All donors were healthy Finnish infants who were undergoing corrective surgery to treat congenital heart defects. Thymic material originated from resections removed in the course of corrective heart surgery. V and J genes seemed to be used with bias in thymic and blood repertoires. Thymic repertoires overlap heavily among unrelated individuals, related research has reported.

Input material: thymocytes. V and J are TRBV10-2 and TRBJ2-1; perhaps TRBD2 as D (6 bases). This TCR was recovered from a girl in the first two years of life with a congenital heart defect. This chain's CDR3 is CASRMEGEQFF. For the CDR3, the DNA is TGCGCCAGCAGGATGGAGGGTGAGCAGTTCTTC.